A selection of T cell receptor beta chains follows, all from one sample in a study of early T cells in non-severe SARS-CoV-2 infection. MiXCR was run by TCRdb on the 5' RACE reads, yielding one entry per CDR3 protein. The repertoire holds about 30,000 distinct CDR3 sequences, 6.6% seen once, with roughly 35% in the top ten. The sequenced sample consisted of whole blood. The receptors shown here come from an adult who was a healthcare worker with PCR-confirmed SARS-CoV-2 infection or an uninfected control (not recorded which). The CDR3 runs from the conserved cysteine through the conserved F or W. D genes are given only for firm matches. A clone size is listed for some rows: how often the clone was seen (once, few, many), or a class if it is expanded.

TRBV2	many	13	TRBJ2-7	TRBD1	TGTGCCAGCAGTGAGGAGCTTCGGGACAGTTTATACTTC	CASSEELRDSLYF
TRBV18	many	12	TRBJ1-4	.	TGTGCCAGCTCAGACGGTAATGAAAAACTGTTTTTT	CASSDGNEKLFF
TRBV12-3/TRBV12-4	many	14	TRBJ2-1	.	TGTGCCAGCAGTCACGGGTCCCGTTACAATGAGCAGTTCTTC	CASSHGSRYNEQFF
TRBV7-9	many	16	TRBJ1-1	.	TGTGCCAGCAGCTTAGGTGGGGCCCCGTGGGGCACTGAAGCTTTCTTT	CASSLGGAPWGTEAFF
TRBV20-1	many	14	TRBJ2-3	TRBD2	TGCAGTCCGGCCCGGGCGGGGGGCGCAGATACGCAGTATTTT	CSPARAGGADTQYF
TRBV10-3	few	13	TRBJ2-5	.	TGTGCCATCAGTGAGTCGATGAAAGAGACCCAGTACTTC	CAISESMKETQYF
TRBV18	.	13	TRBJ1-1	.	TGTGCCAGCTCCCGAGAACAGGGCACTGAAGCTTTCTTT	CASSREQGTEAFF
TRBV5-3	.	18	TRBJ2-4	.	TGTGCCAGAAGCTCGCCCCGGATAGGGCAAGAAGCCAAAAACATTCAGTACTTC	CARSSPRIGQEAKNIQYF
TRBV28	many	17	TRBJ2-1	.	TGTGCCAGCAGTCCCCCGGTAGGAGCGGTGACCTACAATGAGCAGTTCTTC	CASSPPVGAVTYNEQFF
TRBV11-3	many	13	TRBJ2-1	.	TGTGCCAGCAGCTTAGATATGGCCACGGCAGAGTTCTTC	CASSLDMATAEFF
TRBV12-3/TRBV12-4	many	14	TRBJ1-1	.	TGTGCCAGCAGCGCAGCTACACTGAACACTGAAGCTTTCTTT	CASSAATLNTEAFF
TRBV5-1	many	15	TRBJ2-7	TRBD1	TGCGCCAGCAGCTATGGCAACAGGGGATTCTACGAGCAGTACTTC	CASSYGNRGFYEQYF
TRBV2	many	15	TRBJ2-3	.	TGTGCCAGCAGTGAAGGGACCGGGGGTATAGATACGCAGTATTTT	CASSEGTGGIDTQYF
TRBV4-2	many	17	TRBJ2-5	TRBD2	TGTGCCAGCAGCCAAGAGATTCTAGCGGGGGGCCCCGGGACCCAGTACTTC	CASSQEILAGGPGTQYF
TRBV20-1	few	17	TRBJ2-3	TRBD2	TGCAGTGCTAGACGACGGACTAGCGGGAGTTTAGCAGATACGCAGTATTTT	CSARRRTSGSLADTQYF
TRBV6-1	.	14	TRBJ2-5	TRBD1	TGTGCCAGCAACAAACAGGGGTATCAAGAGACCCAGTACTTC	CASNKQGYQETQYF
TRBV5-4	few	15	TRBJ1-1	.	TGTGCCAGCAGCTTGTCGCGCAGGGGAAACACTGAAGCTTTCTTT	CASSLSRRGNTEAFF
TRBV6-2/TRBV6-3	many	15	TRBJ2-7	.	TGTGCCAGCAGTTACCTAGACAGGTTGGACTACGAGCAGTACTTC	CASSYLDRLDYEQYF
TRBV4-1	many	18	TRBJ1-2	TRBD1	TGCGCCAGCAGCCAAGATGAAGGACAGGGGGCGCGGGGCTATGGCTACACCTTC	CASSQDEGQGARGYGYTF
TRBV20-1	many	15	TRBJ2-7	TRBD2	TGCAGTGCAGGCTGGGAGGGGTCTTCCCCCTACGAGCAGTACTTC	CSAGWEGSSPYEQYF
TRBV5-1	many	18	TRBJ2-1	TRBD2	TGCGCCAGCAGCTGGGGGACTAGCGGGAGGGATACCTACAATGAGCAGTTCTTC	CASSWGTSGRDTYNEQFF
TRBV4-2	many	14	TRBJ2-5	.	TGTGCCAGCAGCCAAGATGACCAACAAGAGACCCAGTACTTC	CASSQDDQQETQYF
TRBV4-3	many	15	TRBJ2-2	.	TGCGCCAGCAGCCAAGATCTGGTTCACACCGGGGAGCTGTTTTTT	CASSQDLVHTGELFF
TRBV10-3	.	14	TRBJ2-3	TRBD2	TGTGCCATTCGACTAGCGGGGGGCACAGATACGCAGTATTTT	CAIRLAGGTDTQYF
TRBV13	.	13	TRBJ2-5	TRBD1	TGTGCCAGCAATCATCGGACAGGGGAGACCCAGTACTTC	CASNHRTGETQYF
TRBV5-5	many	13	TRBJ2-5	.	TGTGCCAGCACGGAGACCAGACAAGAGACCCAGTACTTC	CASTETRQETQYF
TRBV7-6	.	16	TRBJ1-1	TRBD1	TGTGCCAGCAGCTCCCTGACAGGGGGCCTGAACACTGAAGCTTTCTTT	CASSSLTGGLNTEAFF
TRBV4-1	many	21	TRBJ1-6	.	TGCGCCAGCAGCCTCCTGGGATTCCGGGACACAACCTTCTCCTATAATTCACCCCTCCACTTT	CASSLLGFRDTTFSYNSPLHF
TRBV7-9	many	12	TRBJ1-2	.	TGTGCCAGCAGCTTAGATAGCTATGGCTACACCTTC	CASSLDSYGYTF
TRBV10-3	many	17	TRBJ1-5	TRBD1	TGTGCCATCAGCTCGGGACAGGGGGCCCTCGGCGATCAGCCCCAGCATTTT	CAISSGQGALGDQPQHF
TRBV12-3/TRBV12-4	many	14	TRBJ2-7	.	TGTGCCAGCAGTCCCGTGGGGGCCTCCTACGAGCAGTACTTC	CASSPVGASYEQYF
TRBV1	many	21	TRBJ2-4	.	TGCACCAGCAGCCTAAAACTATTCGGACAGGGGGTGGAGGAGGCCAAAAACATTCAGTACTTC	CTSSLKLFGQGVEEAKNIQYF
TRBV2	few	14	TRBJ2-3	.	TGTGCCAGCAGTGAACGACTCCACACAGATACGCAGTATTTT	CASSERLHTDTQYF
TRBV10-3	many	15	TRBJ2-5	TRBD1	TGTGCCATCAGTGGAGGGGGCGCCTTTAGAGAGACCCAGTACTTC	CAISGGGAFRETQYF
TRBV7-9	few	16	TRBJ2-7	TRBD1	TGTGCCAGCAGCCCCCAGACAGGGTCCCCCTCGGGCGAGCAGTACTTC	CASSPQTGSPSGEQYF
TRBV4-2	many	13	TRBJ1-1	TRBD1	TGTGCCAGCAGCCAAGAAACAGGGGCAGCTACCCTCTTT	CASSQETGAATLF
TRBV20-1	many	15	TRBJ1-1	.	TGCAGTGCTAGAGTGGGCGTGAAGGGGAACACTGAAGCTTTCTTT	CSARVGVKGNTEAFF
TRBV3-1	many	11	TRBJ1-2	.	TGTGCCAGCAGCCAAGGGGTTGGCTACACCTTC	CASSQGVGYTF
TRBV4-3	few	16	TRBJ2-3	.	TGCGCCAGCAGCCCCGCAGGGGTACGAAGCACAGATACGCAGTATTTT	CASSPAGVRSTDTQYF
TRBV11-2	many	16	TRBJ2-1	TRBD1	TGTGCCAGCAGCGCCTACAGGGGGAGTTCCTACAATGAGCAGTTCTTC	CASSAYRGSSYNEQFF
TRBV7-9	many	16	TRBJ2-3	.	TGTGCCAGCAGCTTAGCTTCAGCCAGTTACACAGATACGCAGTATTTT	CASSLASASYTDTQYF
TRBV28	many	12	TRBJ1-5	.	TGTGCCAGCAGTTTTCCCACCAGGCCCCAGCATTTT	CASSFPTRPQHF
TRBV11-1	many	13	TRBJ1-1	.	TGTGCCAGCAGCTTAGCGCGGCACACTGAAGCTTTCTTT	CASSLARHTEAFF
TRBV9	many	14	TRBJ1-2	.	TGTGCCAGCAGCCCGGGACGGCGAAACTATGGCTACACCTTC	CASSPGRRNYGYTF
TRBV10-3	many	12	TRBJ1-5	.	TGTGCCATCAGTGAGTCAGGGGGAGCCCAGCATTTT	CAISESGGAQHF
TRBV20-1	few	14	TRBJ1-5	.	TGCAGTGCCGCCAGTGGCCCTCGCAAGGATCCCCAGCATTTT	CSAASGPRKDPQHF
TRBV4-3	many	14	TRBJ2-7	.	TGCGCCAGCAGCCAAGAGGAGGGGACCTACGAGCAGTACTTC	CASSQEEGTYEQYF
TRBV3-1	many	15	TRBJ2-3	.	TGTGCCAGCAGCCCCAACCCTACTAGCACAGATACGCAGTATTTT	CASSPNPTSTDTQYF
TRBV28	many	16	TRBJ2-5	.	TGTGCCAGCAGGGAACTGGTGGGACGTTCCCAAGAGACCCAGTACTTC	CASRELVGRSQETQYF